The rows below give T cell receptor beta chains drawn from one sample of a study of T cells after yellow fever vaccination. TCRdb re-analysed the 5' RACE reads in MiXCR, keeping a single row per CDR3 protein. The sample lists about 340,000 distinct CDR3 sequences; about an eighth were seen once. The sample consisted of CD4+ T cells sorted from PBMCs, taken 15 days after the yellow fever booster vaccination. The receptor source for this set is a man younger than 35 who received the YFV17D yellow fever vaccine. CDR3s include the opening cysteine and the closing phenylalanine or tryptophan.

V gene | CDR3 protein
TRBV7-2 | CASSFAGQGNQPQHF
TRBV4-2 | CASSQAPGRNYNEQFF
TRBV19 | CASSNPGQTYGYTF
TRBV18 | CASSPREESYYEQYF
TRBV6-6 | CASSTPRGNNQPQHF
TRBV4-3 | CASSPQTRDTEAFF
TRBV6-2/TRBV6-3 | CASSYSKGSTEAFF
TRBV9 | CASSVDPAGGSGELFF
TRBV4-3 | CASSQRSGAASNEKLFF
TRBV29-1 | CSVESSAVSYGYTF
TRBV7-3 | CASSAGQGDSPLHF
TRBV7-8 | CASSLGDGGTGGYTEAFF
TRBV10-3 | CAISPVGGDSEAFF
TRBV6-1 | CASTPGVYTNEKLFF
TRBV6-2/TRBV6-3 | CASSYPFPGGREDTQYF
TRBV28 | CASASIQGRTDTQYF
TRBV7-9 | CASSDGHDQPQHF
TRBV7-2 | CASSLNNQGAYNEQFF
TRBV12-3/TRBV12-4 | CASIPGIGAGTEAFF
TRBV2 | CASTRDNEQFF
TRBV7-9 | CASSPGGQGAILGQPQHF
TRBV12-3/TRBV12-4 | CASSLISSYGYTF
TRBV9 | CASSVAGQGWGYTF
TRBV6-6 | CASTLAGEITDTQYF
TRBV9 | CASSLGPGRVVGDTQYF
TRBV7-2 | CASSSTAGTGWTDTQYF
TRBV20-1 | CSANTGVGAGKLFF
TRBV12-3/TRBV12-4 | CASSQQLGYTF
TRBV7-9 | CASSLTPGANVLTF
TRBV19 | CASSAGGGNQPQHF
TRBV6-6 | CASSYPDDLGGYTF
TRBV5-1 | CASSLPLAGGINEQFF
TRBV9 | CASSVLGSQPQHF
TRBV12-3/TRBV12-4 | CASHSQGRGYGYTF
TRBV12-3/TRBV12-4 | CASSATGGFTEAFF
TRBV6-2/TRBV6-3 | CASGQGNIQYF
TRBV5-1 | CASSPVSGANVLTF
TRBV5-1 | CASSLGQYNEQFF
TRBV6-5 | CASRAGKAYEQYF
TRBV6-2/TRBV6-3 | CASIGFHGYTF
TRBV24-1 | CATSDWGQGTYNEQFF
TRBV5-1 | CASSLESGATQYF
TRBV27 | CASRLRDKISGEQFF
TRBV20-1 | CSAGLYSTDTQYF
TRBV28 | CASSLGTGNTGELFF